Shown below are 10 T cell receptor beta chains from a single sample sequenced in a study of CD8 T cells in Susac syndrome (dated by TCRdb to between 2018 and 2020). Libraries were prepared through the immunoSEQ multiplex PCR assay. RNA was extracted using the RNeasy kit, and roughly 0.5 to 1 ug of the RNA was reverse transcribed with random hexamers. The raw public reads went through TCRdb reprocessing: fastp at Q25, MiXCR clone calling, in-frame beta chains kept. A single entry per CDR3 protein holds the most common genes and DNA from its merged rows. The sample data list about 200,000 distinct CDR3 sequences, and over 75% of these were observed just once. The ten largest clones take up about 0.09% of the sample. The sample was CD4+ T cells from PBMCs. These receptor sequences come from a human donor with Susac syndrome.

J is TRBJ2-1 and V is TRBV18; a weak D match, TRBD2 (6 bases). Deletions cut 2 bases from V and 10 bases from J, with 15 bases between. CDR1 and CDR2 from the germline V gene are KGHSH and LQKENI. The CDR3 contains 14 residues. For the CDR3, the DNA is TGTGCCAGCTCACCAGTCGGAGGTCGGGAGGAGCAGTTCTTC. Translating it yields CASSPVGGREEQFF. Full variable domain (remainder filled in from reference TRBV18 and TRBJ2-1): NAGVMQNPRHLVRRRGQEARLRCSPMKGHSHVYWYRQLPEEGLKFMVYLQKENIIDESGMPKERFSAEFPKEGPSILRIQQVVRGDSAAYFCASSPVGGREEQFFGPGTRLTVL.

The sample holds one count of this clonotype. The V call is TRBV3-1, the J call TRBJ2-3; 14 bases are a match to TRBD2. Germline CDR1 is LGHDT and CDR2 is YNNKEL (reference sequence). This CDR3 comprises 15 residues. Losses at the gene ends were 4 bases for V and 5 bases for J; bases not matched to a gene: 2. DNA of the CDR3: TGTGCCAGCAGCCCAGGACTAGCGGGAGGAGATACGCAGTATTTT. Translated: CASSPGLAGGDTQYF.

The gene calls are TRBV5-1 and TRBJ1-3; no reliable D call. The CDR3 totals 15 residues. The ends were cut back, 6 bases at V and 0 bases at J, with 13 bases in the middle. Germline V gives CDR1 SGHRS, CDR2 YFSETQ. CDR3 sequence reads: CASKSNWNSGNTIYF. CDR3 bases: TGCGCCAGCAAGAGTAACTGGAACTCTGGAAACACCATATATTTT.

This clonotype was recorded only once. The rearrangement joins TRBV20-1 to TRBJ2-3, with 8 bases matching TRBD1. The ends lost 4 bases at V and 1 base at J; junction bases unmatched: 4. The CDR3 is 14 amino acids. In germline, CDR1 is DFQATT, CDR2 SNEGSKA (reference sequence). The CDR3 is CSANPGQGTDTQYF. As DNA, the CDR3 is TGCAGTGCTAACCCGGGACAGGGCACAGATACGCAGTATTTT.

This sequence joins TRBV5-1 and TRBJ1-4; TRBD1 matches 7 bases. The CDR3 has 13 residues. The J segment lost 8 bases and the V segment lost 4 bases, leaving 5 bases of the junction unmatched. Germline V CDR1 and CDR2: SGHRS, YFSETQ. The CDR3 sequence is CASSQGGQEKLFF. The DNA for the CDR3 is TGCGCCAGCAGCCAGGGGGGCCAAGAAAAACTGTTTTTT.

This clonotype was observed a single time. This chain links TRBV6-4 with TRBJ2-3; D perhaps matches TRBD2 (5 bases). The CDR3 consists of 13 residues. V was cut by 4 bases and J by 3 bases, with 8 bases left in between. CDR1 is MRHNA and CDR2 is SNTAGT in the germline V gene. The CDR3 DNA reads TGTGCCAGCAGTGGAGGGTGGACAGATACGCAGTATTTT. Protein: CASSGGWTDTQYF.

CDR3 sequence (DNA): TGTGCCTGGTCAGGGCTAGCGGGGAACACCGGGGAGCTGTTTTTT. This sequence encodes CAWSGLAGNTGELFF. The chain is built from TRBV30 and TRBJ2-2; 8 nucleotides line up with TRBD2. The V segment lost 5 bases and the J segment 1 base; nucleotides outside the gene matches: 6. This CDR3 is 15 amino acids long. Per the germline V gene, CDR1 is GTSNPN and CDR2 is SVGIG (reference sequence). The full variable domain, in which reference TRBV30 and TRBJ2-2 provide the parts outside the CDR3, is SQTIHQWPATLVQPVGSPLSLECTVEGTSNPNLYWYRQAAGRGLQLLFYSVGIGQISSEVPQNLSASRPQDRQFILSSKKLLLSDSGFYLCAWSGLAGNTGELFFGEGSRLTVL.

The chain couples TRBV2 to TRBJ2-3; 12 bases match TRBD2. Germline V gene sequence: CDR1 SNHLY, CDR2 FYNNEI. V lost 8 bases and J lost 2; bases outside the gene matches: 17. The CDR3 has 19 residues. DNA of the CDR3: TGTGCCAGCTCAGGCAACGTAAGACTAGCGGGAGAGAACACAGATACGCAGTATTTT. It encodes CASSGNVRLAGENTDTQYF.

This sequence joins TRBV7-9 and TRBJ2-1, with 9 bases aligning to TRBD1. Germline trimming cut 5 bases from V and 6 bases from J; bases unmatched to any gene: 11. The germline V gene has CDR1 SEHNR and CDR2 FQNEAQ (reference sequence). CDR3 length: 16 residues. CDR3 sequence: CASSSWGQGASNEQFF. The CDR3 nucleotides read TGTGCCAGCAGCAGCTGGGGACAGGGTGCATCCAATGAGCAGTTCTTC.

This chain links TRBV5-1 with TRBJ1-1, with D perhaps matching TRBD1 (5 bases). The V gene lost 2 bases and the J gene lost 4 bases, with 9 bases spanning the gap. From germline, CDR1 is SGHRS and CDR2 YFSETQ. The CDR3 is made up of 13 amino acids. The CDR3 sequence is CASSFAGLTEAFF. The CDR3 DNA reads as TGCGCCAGCAGCTTCGCAGGGCTCACTGAAGCTTTCTTT.